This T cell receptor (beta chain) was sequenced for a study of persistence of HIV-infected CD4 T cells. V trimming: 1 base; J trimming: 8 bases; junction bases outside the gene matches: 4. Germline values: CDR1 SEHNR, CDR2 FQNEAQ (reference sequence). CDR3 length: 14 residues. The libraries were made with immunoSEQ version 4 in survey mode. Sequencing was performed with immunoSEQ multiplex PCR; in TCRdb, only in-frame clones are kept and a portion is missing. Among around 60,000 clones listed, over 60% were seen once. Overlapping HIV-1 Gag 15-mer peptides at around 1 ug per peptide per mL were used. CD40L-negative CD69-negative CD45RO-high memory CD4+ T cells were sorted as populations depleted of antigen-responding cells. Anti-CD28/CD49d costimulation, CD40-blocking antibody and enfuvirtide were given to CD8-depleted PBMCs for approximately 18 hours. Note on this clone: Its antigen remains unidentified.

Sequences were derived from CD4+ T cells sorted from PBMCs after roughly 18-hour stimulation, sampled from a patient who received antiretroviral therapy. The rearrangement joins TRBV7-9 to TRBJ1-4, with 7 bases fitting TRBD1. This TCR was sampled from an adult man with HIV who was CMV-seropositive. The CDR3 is CASSLGQGNEKLFF. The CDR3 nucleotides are TGTGCCAGCAGCTTAGGACAGGGAAACGAAAAACTGTTTTTT.